This T cell receptor (beta chain) appears in the sequencing data of a study of blood T cells in healthy people across ages. Germline lookup yields CDR1 LGHDT and CDR2 YNNKEL (reference sequence). The CDR3 length is 13 residues. The draw of peripheral blood yielded ten milliliters from each donor. This clonotype was observed at least ten times. Relative to the germline gene, one junction end is altered; a read error may explain this. A J-beta primer mix and a sample-barcoded 5' primer were used in a second PCR of roughly 6 to 11 cycles. TCRdb analysed the 5' RACE reads with MiXCR anew, one entry per CDR3 protein. The top ten clones hold about 11% of a sample with about 1.6 million distinct CDR3 sequences, 34% of them seen once.

The chain carries TRBV3-1 and TRBJ2-1; D gene uncertain. This TCR was sampled from a woman aged 25 to 39 in good health. Source material: blood. The CDR3, as DNA: TGCGCCAGCAGCCAAGACCCCAGCAATGAGCAGTTCTTC. Translating it yields CASSQDPSNEQFF.